This T cell receptor beta chain was documented in a study of cytomegalovirus exposure and HLA in healthy donors. Overall study findings and caveats: Per a prior analysis, the majority of TCR beta V segments were productive roughly 87% or roughly 30% of the time. The sole available immune exposure information was CMV serostatus.

With 60 Vbeta and 13 Jbeta primers, the PCR was carried out. Only in-frame clones appear in the TCRdb table, and some are missing; sequencing was by immunoSEQ multiplex PCR. The sample holds more than 200,000 clones, 65% to 80% seen once. It was healthy bone marrow donors who served as donors. The study sampled nominally healthy donors, though unrecorded immune exposures were likely. Germline CDR1 reads MNHEY; CDR2 reads SVGAGI. The CDR3 spans 14 residues. The V end lost 0 bases, the J end lost 10 bases, and 10 bases lay between the germline ends. This clone showed up just a few times. Its antigen is unknown.

V is TRBV6-5 and J is TRBJ1-6; D ambiguous. The sequence was collected from a girl aged 2-9 years in good health and CMV-seronegative. Specimen: PBMCs. This CDR3 is CASSYSSTYSPLHF. The DNA for the CDR3 is TGTGCCAGCAGTTACTCATCCACCTACTCACCCCTCCACTTT.